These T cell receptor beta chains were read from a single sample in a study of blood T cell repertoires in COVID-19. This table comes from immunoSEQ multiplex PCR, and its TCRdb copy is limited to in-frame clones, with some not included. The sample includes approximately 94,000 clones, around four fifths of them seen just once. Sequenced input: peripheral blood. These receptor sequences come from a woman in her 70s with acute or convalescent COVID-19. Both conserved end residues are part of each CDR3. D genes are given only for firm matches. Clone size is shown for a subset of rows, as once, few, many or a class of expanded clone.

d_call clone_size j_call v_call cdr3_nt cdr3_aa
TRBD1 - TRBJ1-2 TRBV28 TGTGCCAGCGGGACAGTGCCTAACTATGGCTACACCTTC CASGTVPNYGYTF
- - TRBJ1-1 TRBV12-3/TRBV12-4 TGTGCCAGCTCAGTGGGGGCGGTCACTGAAGCTTTCTTT CASSVGAVTEAFF
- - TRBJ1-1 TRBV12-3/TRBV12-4 TGTGCCAGCACTCTCGACAGGATAAACGAAGCTTTCTTT CASTLDRINEAFF
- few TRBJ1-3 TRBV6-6 TGTGCCAGCAGTTACGACAGCTCTGGAAACACCATATATTTT CASSYDSSGNTIYF
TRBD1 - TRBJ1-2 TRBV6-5 TGTGCCGGTAGTCCCGGGACAGGGACCTATGGCTACACCTTC CAGSPGTGTYGYTF
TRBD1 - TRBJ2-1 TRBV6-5 TGTGCCAGCAAGCGACAGGGGTTAGGCTACAATGAGCAGTTCTTC CASKRQGLGYNEQFF
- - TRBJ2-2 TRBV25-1 TGTGCCAGCAGTGAATACCGGGGATGGAACACCGGGGAGCTGTTTTTT CASSEYRGWNTGELFF
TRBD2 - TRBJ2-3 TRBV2 TGTGCCAGCAGTACCCTAGCGGGGGGCACAGATACGCAGTATTTT CASSTLAGGTDTQYF
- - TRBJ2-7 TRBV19 TGTGCCAGTAGTACCCCACAGGGCTACGAGCAGTACTTC CASSTPQGYEQYF
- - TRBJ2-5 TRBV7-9 TGTGCCAGCAGCTCCACACAGGGGGGAGGGGAGACCCAGTACTTC CASSSTQGGGETQYF
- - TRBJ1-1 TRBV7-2 TGTGCCAGCAGCTTAGTTTATCTAGGGGCTGAAGCTTTCTTT CASSLVYLGAEAFF
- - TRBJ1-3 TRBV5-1 TGCGCCAGCAGCCCGGAGGGGCCCCCGGGGCCCTCTGGAAACACCATATATTTT CASSPEGPPGPSGNTIYF
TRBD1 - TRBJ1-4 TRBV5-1 TGCGCCAGCAGCCCAAGGACAGGGGCTAATGAAAAACTGTTTTTT CASSPRTGANEKLFF
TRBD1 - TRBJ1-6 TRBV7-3 TGTGCCAGCAGCTTAAGGGCGGTGACAGGGGGCTCCTATAATTCACCCCTCCACTTT CASSLRAVTGGSYNSPLHF
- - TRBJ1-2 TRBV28 TGTGCCAGCACCCTCTACGCGGACTATGGCTACACCTTC CASTLYADYGYTF
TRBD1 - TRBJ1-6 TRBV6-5 TGTGCCAGCGCGGGGACAGACATTTCACCCCTCCACTTT CASAGTDISPLHF
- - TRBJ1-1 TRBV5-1 TGCGCCAGCAGCTTGGACACCACGAACACTGAAGCTTTCTTT CASSLDTTNTEAFF